The 24 T cell receptor beta chains presented below share a single source sample, sequenced in a study of post-analysis software for immune sequencing data. The study, taken as a whole, reports: Five TRBV segments occurring more often in patients than controls included TRBV5-6, TRBV5-1 and TRBV20-1.

Which antigens these TCRs recognize remains unknown. Sequencing libraries made from TCR beta cDNA carried unique molecular identifiers. Each CDR3 protein gets one entry after TCRdb re-called the PCR reads with MiXCR. The data hold roughly 800,000 distinct CDR3 sequences, with more than 45% observed a single time. The material sequenced was blood. All receptors derive from a girl aged 5 to 17 with multiple sclerosis.

The rearrangement uses TRBV24-1 and TRBJ2-1, with D possibly TRBD1 on 5 matching bases. This CDR3 contains 13 residues. V was pared by 3 bases and J by 12 bases, with 14 bases between. Germline CDR1 KGHDR, CDR2 SFDVKD. CDR3 DNA: TGTGCCACCAGTGATCCGGACCGCCAGGGGCAGTTCTTC. Translating gives CATSDPDRQGQFF.

This clonotype was observed a handful of times. The chain carries TRBV30 and TRBJ2-1, with 9 bases that match TRBD2. V was clipped by 1 base and J by 4 bases; unmatched bases: 5. Germline V gene lookup returns CDR1 GTSNPN and CDR2 SVGIG (reference sequence). The CDR3 is made up of 15 amino acids. CDR3 loop: CAWSATSGEYNEQFF. The CDR3 nucleotides are TGTGCCTGGAGTGCGACTAGCGGAGAGTACAATGAGCAGTTCTTC.

This chain joins TRBV30 and TRBJ2-7; unclear D gene. The CDR3 runs 13 residues. Per germline, CDR1 GTSNPN and CDR2 SVGIG (reference sequence). Trimming took 0 bases from V and 2 from J, leaving 8 bases between them. Here the CDR3 DNA reads TGTGCCTGGAGTGTTAGGGATCCCTACGAGCAGTACTTC. Its protein is CAWSVRDPYEQYF.

CDR3 sequence: CSVAKWEGETQYF. The CDR3 region has the DNA TGCAGCGTTGCGAAATGGGAAGGAGAGACCCAGTACTTC. J is TRBJ2-5 and V is TRBV29-1; D is ambiguous. This CDR3 region has 13 residues. The V gene's germline CDR1 is SQVTM and CDR2 ANQGSEA. Trimming took off 4 bases at V and 4 bases at J, with 13 bases between the two ends.

This clonotype has a handful of counts. The chain joins TRBV6-6 to TRBJ2-1; D could derive from TRBD1 or TRBD2 (5 bases each). Trimming shortened V by 11 bases and J by 4 bases, and 12 bases separated the two germline ends. Germline CDR1 and CDR2: MNHNY and SVGAGI (reference sequence). This CDR3 region has 12 residues. DNA for the CDR3: TGTGCCGGGGGAGAGGGTTACAATGAGCAGTTCTTC. Amino acids: CAGGEGYNEQFF.

The chain carries TRBV28 and TRBJ2-7; D unclear. CDR3 length equals 13 residues. The V end was cut by 3 bases, the J end by 2 bases, with 8 bases between. Germline CDR1 and CDR2: MDHEN and SYDVKM. The CDR3 DNA follows: TGTGCCAGCAGTTTGGGCAATCCCTACGAGCAGTACTTC. It specifies CASSLGNPYEQYF.

Details on this clonotype: Sequence at one end of the junction differs from germline and may be a read error. The V call is TRBV9, the J call TRBJ2-4; weak D call: TRBD2 (5 bases). Germline V CDR1 and CDR2: SGDLS, YYNGEE. The length of the CDR3 is 17 residues. The CDR3 loop reads CTSSVSPSRGGENIQYF. The CDR3 DNA is TGTACCAGCAGCGTATCACCCAGTCGCGGAGGAGAAAACATTCAGTACTTC.

This clonotype was detected a few times. The rearrangement links TRBV10-3 to TRBJ2-3; D is possibly TRBD1 (6 bases). The germline gives CDR1 ENHRY, CDR2 SYGVKD. V was shortened by 2 bases and J by 3 bases, with 12 bases between the two germline ends. The CDR3 extends over 15 amino acids. The CDR3 bases are TGTGCCATCAGTGAGAATCAGGGGCGGACAGATACGCAGTATTTT. It codes for CAISENQGRTDTQYF.

This clonotype was seen a handful of times. The chain has TRBV9 and TRBJ2-3; D remains unclear. The CDR3 is 13 amino acids. V was pared by 2 bases and J by 1 base, with 5 bases between. Germline V CDR1 and CDR2: SGDLS, YYNGEE. The CDR3 DNA is TGTGCCAGCAGCGTTGCGGGCACAGATACGCAGTATTTT. Protein product: CASSVAGTDTQYF.

V gene TRBV5-1 combines with J gene TRBJ1-2; D not certain. The CDR3 extends over 15 amino acids. V was cut by 5 bases and J by 0 bases, with 14 bases left in between. Germline CDR1 reads SGHRS; CDR2 reads YFSETQ. The CDR3 reads CASSQVGRTNYGYTF. DNA of the CDR3: TGCGCCAGCAGTCAAGTTGGTAGGACTAACTATGGCTACACCTTC. Together with reference TRBV5-1 and TRBJ1-2, the CDR3 gives the full variable domain: KAGVTQTPRYLIKTRGQQVTLSCSPISGHRSVSWYQQTPGQGLQFLFEYFSETQRNKGNFPGRFSGRQFSNSRSEMNVSTLELGDSALYLCASSQVGRTNYGYTFGSGTRLTVV.

The V and J genes are TRBV6-5 and TRBJ2-7, with 11 bases that match TRBD1. CDR3 length: 15 amino acids. The V gene's germline CDR1 is MNHEY and CDR2 SVGAGI. J gave up 3 bases and V 5 bases, and 6 bases lay outside the gene matches. The CDR3 loop is CASSAPGQGVYEQYF. Written as DNA, the CDR3 is TGTGCCAGCAGTGCCCCGGGACAGGGGGTCTACGAGCAGTACTTC.

The sample holds many counts of this clonotype. Here the CDR3 DNA reads TGTGCCAGCAGCTTGGGAAATTCACCCCTCCACTTT. Translated, it gives CASSLGNSPLHF. This chain links TRBV7-9 with TRBJ1-6; D remains unclear. The CDR3 loop spans 12 amino acids. Germline V gives CDR1 SEHNR, CDR2 FQNEAQ (reference sequence). V was trimmed by 3 bases and J by 7 bases, leaving 4 bases between them.

This clonotype appeared once. The CDR3 nucleotides read TGTGCCAGCAGTTGGGCTAGCGGAGGGGAGACCCAGTACTTC. This gives the protein CASSWASGGETQYF. The V call is TRBV27, the J call TRBJ2-5, with 7 bases lining up with TRBD2. Germline CDR1 and CDR2: MNHEY and SMNVEV (reference sequence). Unmatched junction bases numbered 7, after V lost 4 bases and J lost 5 bases. CDR3 length equals 14 residues.

This clonotype occurred a few times. V is TRBV2 and J is TRBJ2-1; 11 bases are shared with TRBD2. Losses at the gene ends were 7 bases for V and 14 bases for J; bases not matched to a gene: 10. The CDR3 spans 13 residues. Germline V CDR1 and CDR2: SNHLY, FYNNEI. Here the CDR3 DNA reads TGTGCCAGCACCGTGACGACTAGCGGGAAGAAGTTCTTC. It codes for CASTVTTSGKKFF.

CDR3 in amino acids: CASSDGLRLSGTDTQYF. The CDR3 region has the DNA TGCGCCAGCAGTGATGGGTTGCGACTCTCTGGCACAGATACGCAGTATTTT. This chain uses TRBV5-1 with TRBJ2-3, with D unclear. The CDR3 spans 17 residues. From germline, CDR1 is SGHRS and CDR2 YFSETQ. V lost 5 bases to trimming and J lost 1 base, with 20 bases between them.

This clonotype was detected a few times. The rearrangement uses TRBV7-3 and TRBJ1-2, with D possibly TRBD1 on 5 matching bases. Per the germline V gene, CDR1 is SGHTA and CDR2 is FQGTGA. Trimming pared 5 bases from V and 4 bases from J, leaving 17 bases between. The CDR3 spans 15 residues. DNA of the CDR3: TGTGCCAGCAGCGGAAGAGGGGTTGGAAGCTATGGCTACACCTTC. It translates to CASSGRGVGSYGYTF.

The table lists this clonotype with a count of one. One end of the junction fails to match germline, which may point to a read error. The V gene is TRBV13, the J gene TRBJ2-7; 9 bases map to TRBD2. There are 16 residues in the CDR3. Looked up from germline, CDR1 is PRHDT and CDR2 is FYEKMQ (reference sequence). In DNA form, the CDR3 reads TGTGCTAGCACCTTGTCTCGGATTAGCGGGAGAGAGGAGCAGTACTTC. Translated: CASTLSRISGREEQYF.

The rearrangement joins TRBV20-1 to TRBJ2-5, with TRBD2 matching over 10 bases. J gave up 3 bases and V 3 bases, and 4 bases lay outside the gene matches. Germline CDR1 reads DFQATT; CDR2 reads SNEGSKA (reference sequence). This CDR3 has 14 residues. CDR3 in amino acids: CSASKREGKETQYF. CDR3 DNA sequence: TGCAGTGCTAGTAAGCGGGAGGGAAAAGAGACCCAGTACTTC.

The chain couples TRBV7-3 to TRBJ2-6; D is possibly TRBD1 (6 bases). In germline, CDR1 is SGHTA, CDR2 FQGTGA. This CDR3 is built from 15 residues. V was cut by 5 bases and J by 0 bases, with 8 bases left in between. The CDR3 loop is CASSPGVSGANVLTF. The CDR3 DNA is TGTGCCAGCAGCCCAGGGGTCTCTGGGGCCAACGTCCTGACTTTC.

This clonotype was recorded only once. This chain links TRBV7-9 with TRBJ1-2, with TRBD1 matching 9 bases. Germline V gene data show CDR1 as SEHNR and CDR2 as FQNEAQ (reference sequence). Trimming at V came to 6 bases and at J to 4 bases, leaving 3 bases not matched to a gene. The CDR3 has 13 amino acids. The CDR3 region is CASREDRGYGYTF. CDR3 bases: TGTGCCAGCAGGGAGGACAGGGGCTATGGCTACACCTTC.

The genes are TRBV12-3 or TRBV12-4 and TRBJ2-7, with 9 bases aligning to TRBD2. This CDR3 is built from 18 residues. Trimming cost V 2 bases and J 0 bases; bases outside gene matches: 11. The CDR3 sequence: CASSLSLRSSGASYEQYF. CDR3 sequence (DNA): TGTGCCAGCAGTTTATCCCTTCGGTCTAGCGGGGCCTCCTACGAGCAGTACTTC.

The J gene is TRBJ1-5, the V gene TRBV18, with unresolved D. The ends were cut back, 1 base at V and 1 base at J, with 11 bases in the middle. The CDR3 covers 16 residues. Looked up from germline, CDR1 is KGHSH and CDR2 is LQKENI. This CDR3 is CASSPLELGSNQPQHF. CDR3 in DNA: TGTGCCAGCTCACCACTGGAATTAGGCAGCAATCAGCCCCAGCATTTT.

This clonotype was picked up a small number of times. The rearrangement joins TRBV29-1 to TRBJ2-3, with unresolved D. The CDR3 is 12 amino acids. V lost 6 bases to trimming and J lost 0 bases, with 7 bases between them. In germline, CDR1 is SQVTM, CDR2 ANQGSEA. The CDR3: CSVGRSTDTQYF. The DNA of the CDR3 is TGCAGCGTCGGAAGAAGCACAGATACGCAGTATTTT.

The chain joins TRBV7-8 to TRBJ2-3, with TRBD2 identical over 10 bases. The V segment lost 1 base and the J segment 4 bases; nucleotides outside the gene matches: 8. Germline CDR1 is SGHVS and CDR2 is FQNEAQ. This CDR3 has 17 amino acids. CDR3 sequence (DNA): TGTGCCAGCAGCTTAGGGACTAGCGGTAGTCCCTCAGATACGCAGTATTTT. Its translation is CASSLGTSGSPSDTQYF.